Shown below are 21 T cell receptor beta chains from a single sample sequenced in a study of identical twins. TCRdb itself ran the 5' RACE reads through MiXCR, one entry per CDR3 protein. This sample has 1,800,000 or so distinct CDR3 sequences, with under 35% found just once. The sample comprised cord blood. The source of these receptors is a newborn girl in good health.

The chain has TRBV5-1 and TRBJ1-2; the match to TRBD1 covers 10 bases. Looked up from germline, CDR1 is SGHRS and CDR2 is YFSETQ. This CDR3 is built from 15 residues. V trimming: 4 bases; J trimming: 5 bases; junction bases outside the gene matches: 8. CDR3 protein: CASSPQPGQGYGYTF. CDR3 DNA: TGCGCCAGCAGCCCCCAACCGGGACAGGGGTATGGCTACACCTTC.

The rearrangement links TRBV6-5 to TRBJ1-1; D unclear. The V and J ends lost 0 bases and 3 bases respectively, with 8 bases between them. The germline V gene encodes CDR1 MNHEY and CDR2 SVGAGI. The CDR3 runs to 14 residues. CDR3 DNA: TGTGCCAGCAGTTACTCGAAATCGGACACTGAAGCTTTCTTT. Translating it yields CASSYSKSDTEAFF.

A single count supports this clonotype. The CDR3 region is CASKNSPPSYEQYF. The DNA for the CDR3 is TGTGCCAGCAAGAACAGCCCTCCCTCCTACGAGCAGTACTTC. This rearrangement joins TRBV2 to TRBJ2-7, with D unresolved. The V gene's germline CDR1 is SNHLY and CDR2 FYNNEI. The CDR3 runs 14 residues. Trimming took 7 bases from V and 0 from J, leaving 13 bases between them.

The chain couples TRBV20-1 to TRBJ2-3; D is perhaps TRBD1 (7 bases). The ends were cut back, 2 bases at V and 3 bases at J, with 15 bases in the middle. There are 15 residues in the CDR3. Germline CDR1 reads DFQATT; CDR2 reads SNEGSKA (reference sequence). CDR3 protein: CSARLEGAGTDTQYF. The CDR3 DNA reads as TGCAGTGCTAGACTGGAGGGGGCCGGGACAGATACGCAGTATTTT.

The chain employs TRBV12-3 or TRBV12-4 and TRBJ2-1, with D possibly TRBD2 on 6 matching bases. Trimming took off 2 bases at V and 1 base at J, with 18 bases between the two ends. This CDR3 has 18 amino acids. CDR3 sequence: CASSLYAGGTGSYNEQFF. The DNA of the CDR3 is TGTGCCAGCAGTTTATATGCCGGCGGGACCGGGTCCTACAATGAGCAGTTCTTC.

The rearrangement joins TRBV20-1 to TRBJ2-7, with D perhaps TRBD1 or TRBD2 (6 bases each). V lost 7 bases and J 4 bases, leaving 20 bases between the germline ends. Per the germline V gene, CDR1 is DFQATT and CDR2 is SNEGSKA (reference sequence). There are 14 residues in the CDR3. CDR3 DNA sequence: TGCAGTGTTTCACAGGGAGGAAGGGTATACGAGCAGTACTTC. This codes for CSVSQGGRVYEQYF.

This clonotype was observed a few times. The chain uses TRBV11-2 and TRBJ2-5; D gene ambiguous. The better agreement between TRBJ2-7 and the DNA end casts doubt on the J call. Germline lookup yields CDR1 SGHAT and CDR2 FQNNGV. The CDR3 totals 12 residues. The CDR3: CASSRQANEQYF. The CDR3 DNA reads as TGTGCCAGCAGCCGCCAGGCCAACGAGCAGTACTTC.

Details on this clonotype: A much larger clone differs by one base, so this may be a read error. V gene TRBV28 combines with J gene TRBJ2-4; D may be TRBD2 (6 bases). The CDR3 extends over 16 amino acids. The germline V gene encodes CDR1 MDHEN and CDR2 SYDVKM. The V and J ends lost 3 bases and 13 bases respectively, with 25 bases between them. CDR3 DNA: TGTGCCAGCAGTTTCATCGGGACTGAGCTTCTGGAGGCCCAGTACTTC. It specifies CASSFIGTELLEAQYF.

This clonotype was observed once. The V call is TRBV19, the J call TRBJ1-1; 7 bases match TRBD1. J gave up 4 bases and V 4 bases, and 9 bases lay outside the gene matches. Germline V CDR1 and CDR2: LNHDA, SQIVND (reference sequence). The CDR3 sequence is 15 residues long. CDR3 bases: TGTGCCAGTAGTACAGACAGGGCGAGGTTCACTGAAGCTTTCTTT. This codes for CASSTDRARFTEAFF.

This clonotype occurred a few times. This sequence joins TRBV3-1 and TRBJ2-7; D may be TRBD2 (6 bases). Germline values: CDR1 LGHDT, CDR2 YNNKEL (reference sequence). The CDR3 totals 14 residues. Trimming took off 8 bases at V and 7 bases at J, with 21 bases between the two ends. CDR3 in amino acids: CASGLATIYNEQYF. The CDR3 DNA reads TGTGCCAGCGGTCTAGCGACGATCTACAATGAGCAGTACTTC.

To note about this clonotype: A junction boundary mismatches the germline segment, possibly from a read error. The rearrangement uses TRBV2 and TRBJ1-5; D is unresolved. CDR1 SNHLY and CDR2 FYNNEI come from the germline V gene. The length of the CDR3 is 13 residues. The CDR3, as DNA: TGTGCCAGCAGTGGGCATAGCTATCAGCCCCAGCATTTT. This sequence encodes CASSGHSYQPQHF.

This clonotype was picked up a small number of times. The chain recombines TRBV6-1 with TRBJ1-2; no clear D. Germline CDR1 MNHNS, CDR2 SASEGT. Trimming took off 0 bases at V and 4 bases at J, with 9 bases between the two ends. This CDR3 is built from 14 residues. The CDR3 bases are TGTGCCAGCAGTGAAGCGCTGGGTCCCTATGGCTACACCTTC. Translating it yields CASSEALGPYGYTF.

This clonotype was observed a few times. This sequence joins TRBV3-1 and TRBJ2-4, with D hard to call. The DNA end is more similar to TRBJ2-7, so the J call may be wrong. The CDR3 runs to 16 residues. Germline CDR1 is LGHDT and CDR2 is YNNKEL (reference sequence). The CDR3 nucleotides read TGTGCCAGCAGCCAAGACTACAGTGGCAGGTTCGGCGAGCAGTACTTC. Translated, it gives CASSQDYSGRFGEQYF.

This chain uses TRBV29-1 with TRBJ2-5, with D possibly matching TRBD2 (6 bases). There are 14 residues in the CDR3. V was pared by 4 bases and J by 11 bases, with 23 bases between. Looked up from germline, CDR1 is SQVTM and CDR2 is ANQGSEA. The CDR3 region has the DNA TGCAGCGTTGGGATGGGGGGTCCGCTCAATGAGCAGTACTTC. It translates to CSVGMGGPLNEQYF.

A few counts support this clonotype. V is TRBV5-1 and J is TRBJ2-1, with D hard to call. V was pared by 6 bases and J by 4 bases, with 11 bases between. This CDR3 is 13 amino acids long. CDR1 is SGHRS and CDR2 is YFSETQ in the germline V gene. CDR3 residues: CASKVGPYNEQFF. CDR3 DNA sequence: TGCGCCAGCAAAGTAGGGCCTTACAATGAGCAGTTCTTC.

The V gene is TRBV20-1, the J gene TRBJ2-4; weak D call: TRBD2 (6 bases). The V gene lost 0 bases and the J gene lost 7 bases, with 7 bases spanning the gap. This CDR3 comprises 12 residues. Germline CDR1 is DFQATT and CDR2 is SNEGSKA (reference sequence). CDR3 coding DNA: TGCAGTGCTAGAGAGGCGGGGAACATTCAGTACTTC. Amino acids: CSAREAGNIQYF.

This rearrangement joins TRBV20-1 to TRBJ1-1; D call uncertain. CDR3 length: 14 residues. CDR1 DFQATT and CDR2 SNEGSKA come from the germline V gene (reference sequence). V was shortened by 2 bases and J by 0 bases, with 10 bases between the two germline ends. CDR3 nucleotide sequence: TGCAGTGCTAGAACCTACAGCGTGAACACTGAAGCTTTCTTT. Protein product: CSARTYSVNTEAFF.

This clonotype has at least ten counts. The gene calls are TRBV5-1 and TRBJ2-5, with 7 nucleotides matching TRBD2. There are 17 residues in the CDR3. The V gene's germline CDR1 is SGHRS and CDR2 YFSETQ. J was trimmed by 3 bases and V by 0 bases; bases with no gene match: 11. The CDR3 is CASSLVGLLARKETQYF. CDR3 DNA: TGCGCCAGCAGCTTGGTGGGGTTACTAGCGAGAAAAGAGACCCAGTACTTC.

This clonotype was recorded a few times. V and J are TRBV10-1 and TRBJ1-2; D is uncertain. This CDR3 comprises 13 residues. CDR1 and CDR2 (germline): WNHNN, SYGVQD (reference sequence). V lost 3 bases and J 7 bases, leaving 12 bases between the germline ends. The CDR3 protein is CASSDRSSSGYTF. CDR3 bases: TGCGCCAGCAGTGACCGCTCCTCGAGTGGCTACACCTTC.

The chain combines TRBV21-1 with TRBJ2-7. TRBV21-1 is shown as a pseudogene. There are 14 residues in the CDR3. The CDR3 region has the DNA TGTGCCAGCAGCAAAGAATATGGTACATACGAGCAGTACTTC. Translating it yields CASSKEYGTYEQYF.

The rearrangement uses TRBV3-1 and TRBJ2-5; D is perhaps TRBD1 (5 bases). The germline gives CDR1 LGHDT, CDR2 YNNKEL (reference sequence). CDR3 size: 14 residues. V shed 4 bases and J shed 4 bases, with 13 bases lying between them. The CDR3 spells CASSPNRNSETQYF. In DNA form, the CDR3 reads TGTGCCAGCAGCCCTAACAGGAATTCAGAGACCCAGTACTTC.